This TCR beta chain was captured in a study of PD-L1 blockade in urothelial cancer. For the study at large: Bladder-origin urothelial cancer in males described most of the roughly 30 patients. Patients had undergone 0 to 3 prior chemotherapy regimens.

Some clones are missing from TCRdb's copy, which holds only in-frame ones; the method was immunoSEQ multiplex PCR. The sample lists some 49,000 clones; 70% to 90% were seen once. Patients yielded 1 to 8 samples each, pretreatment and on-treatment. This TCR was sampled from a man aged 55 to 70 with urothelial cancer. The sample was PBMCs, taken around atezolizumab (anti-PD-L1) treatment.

The CDR3 is CASSLAEGNTEAFF. In nucleotides, the CDR3 is TGCGCCAGCAGCTTGGCAGAGGGAAACACTGAAGCTTTCTTT. This chain joins TRBV5-1 and TRBJ1-1; no reliable D call. V lost 0 bases and J 2 bases, leaving 8 bases between the germline ends. This CDR3 region has 14 residues. CDR1 SGHRS and CDR2 YFSETQ come from the germline V gene.